In its sample, the clone carrying this T cell receptor (beta chain) was seen many times. Its cognate antigen is unknown. Quantitative 5'-RACE with molecular barcodes was used to make the TCR beta libraries. A single record per CDR3 protein comes from TCRdb applying MiXCR to the 5' RACE reads. The sample carries about 540,000 distinct CDR3 sequences, roughly 13% recorded once. CDR1 is SNHLY and CDR2 is FYNNEI in the germline V gene. The CDR3 is 14 amino acids. Trimming at V came to 6 bases and at J to 6 bases, leaving 4 bases not matched to a gene. These data originate in a study of CD8 T cells in ankylosing spondylitis. Study observations and caveats: Eight highly homologous variants made up a TCR beta motif, and this motif appeared characteristic of ankylosing spondylitis blood.

This TCR came from a male donor with ankylosing spondylitis. The material sequenced was blood, either unsorted or a sorted T cell fraction (not recorded which). This chain links TRBV2 with TRBJ2-3, with 12 bases that match TRBD2. CDR3 coding DNA: TGTGCCAGCAGCTTGACTAGCGGGAGTGATACGCAGTATTTT. It codes for CASSLTSGSDTQYF.